The 11 T cell receptor beta chains presented below share a single source sample, sequenced in a study of hypomethylating agent response in myelodysplastic syndrome. Only in-frame clones appear in the TCRdb table, and some are missing; sequencing was by immunoSEQ multiplex PCR. The table records over 3,500 clones, approximately 84% of them present only once. Sequencing was performed on bone marrow, taken before or after starting hypomethylating agent treatment for myelodysplastic syndrome (not recorded which). These TCRs come from a human donor with myelodysplastic syndrome.

V and J are TRBV18 and TRBJ1-2, with 11 bases fitting TRBD1. Germline V gene lookup returns CDR1 KGHSH and CDR2 LQKENI. The CDR3 has 15 amino acids. The V segment lost 2 bases and the J segment 7 bases; nucleotides outside the gene matches: 6. DNA for the CDR3: TGTGCCAGCTCACCATCGGACAGGGGGCCAAGTGGCTACACCTTC. Protein product: CASSPSDRGPSGYTF. Full variable domain (rest looked up from reference TRBV18 and TRBJ1-2): NAGVMQNPRHLVRRRGQEARLRCSPMKGHSHVYWYRQLPEEGLKFMVYLQKENIIDESGMPKERFSAEFPKEGPSILRIQQVVRGDSAAYFCASSPSDRGPSGYTFGSGTRLTVV.

The chain uses TRBV7-8 and TRBJ2-5; 8 bases are shared with TRBD1. The CDR3 extends over 13 amino acids. Trimming took 5 bases from V and 5 from J; bases not matched to a gene: 4. In germline, CDR1 is SGHVS, CDR2 FQNEAQ. Written as DNA, the CDR3 is TGTGCCAGCAGCCCAGGGGGCCTGGAGACCCAGTACTTC. Its protein product is CASSPGGLETQYF.

The chain uses TRBV4-3 and TRBJ1-4; TRBD1 is a possible D gene (5 bases). Germline assignment: CDR1 LGHNA and CDR2 YSLEER. The CDR3 totals 16 residues. V lost 3 bases to trimming and J lost 3 bases, with 14 bases between them. Written as DNA, the CDR3 is TGCGCCAGCAGCCAGTTCGGGGACGGTGCTAATGAAAAACTGTTTTTT. It codes for CASSQFGDGANEKLFF.

The genes are TRBV7-8 and TRBJ1-5, with TRBD1 identical over 11 bases. V lost 2 bases and J lost 3; bases outside the gene matches: 6. This CDR3 is built from 17 residues. Per the germline V gene, CDR1 is SGHVS and CDR2 is FQNEAQ. The CDR3 region is CASSLTRTGGFNQPQHF. The CDR3 DNA reads as TGTGCCAGCAGCTTAACCCGGACAGGGGGCTTCAATCAGCCCCAGCATTTT.

The V gene is TRBV5-4, the J gene TRBJ1-4; D is ambiguous. Germline V gives CDR1 SGHNT, CDR2 YYREEE (reference sequence). The CDR3 is 15 amino acids. The V end was cut by 3 bases, the J end by 4 bases, with 13 bases between. The DNA of the CDR3 is TGTGCCAGCAGCTCGACCGTCATCGGTAATGAAAAACTGTTTTTT. Translated, it gives CASSSTVIGNEKLFF. The full variable domain, its missing parts supplied by reference TRBV5-4 and TRBJ1-4, is ETGVTQSPTHLIKTRGQQVTLRCSSQSGHNTVSWYQQALGQGPQFIFQYYREEENGRGNFPPRFSGLQFPNYSSELNVNALELDDSALYLCASSSTVIGNEKLFFGSGTQLSVL.

A note on this clone: The CDR3 carries no conserved terminal phenylalanine or tryptophan, so it likely arises from a read error. This chain connects TRBV7-2 to TRBJ1-1; 7 nucleotides align to TRBD1. This CDR3 has 14 amino acids. Per the germline V gene, CDR1 is SGHTA and CDR2 is FQGNSA. V shed 5 bases, J shed 10 bases, and the junction held 13 bases outside the gene matches. In DNA, the CDR3 is TGTGCCAGCAGCCCCCTCGAAGGGGGCTCCCGAGCTTTCCTT. This codes for CASSPLEGGSRAFL.

The sample holds a few counts of this clone. This chain uses TRBV6-1 with TRBJ2-7, with D possibly matching TRBD2 (6 bases). Germline loops: CDR1 MNHNS, CDR2 SASEGT. The CDR3 runs to 14 residues. V was trimmed by 0 bases and J by 6 bases, leaving 12 bases between them. The CDR3 sequence: CASSEARDVSEQYV. In nucleotides, the CDR3 is TGTGCCAGCAGTGAAGCGCGGGACGTATCCGAGCAGTACGTC.

The chain links TRBV5-6 to TRBJ2-5; 10 positions agree with TRBD1. This CDR3 has 15 amino acids. Germline lookup yields CDR1 SGHDT and CDR2 YYEEEE. V lost 4 bases, J lost 7 bases, and 10 bases stayed unmatched. The CDR3 sequence: CASSLAGTGARTQYF. CDR3 DNA sequence: TGTGCCAGCAGCCTCGCCGGGACAGGGGCCCGGACCCAGTACTTC.

The CDR3 DNA follows: TGTGCCAGTAGTATTGAGGGGAGCTCCTACAATGAGCAGTTCTTC. It is translated as CASSIEGSSYNEQFF. The rearrangement joins TRBV19 to TRBJ2-1; D could derive from TRBD1 or TRBD2 (5 bases each). CDR1 LNHDA and CDR2 SQIVND come from the germline V gene (reference sequence). The CDR3 sequence is 15 residues long. V shed 3 bases and J shed 0 bases, with 9 bases lying between them.

V is TRBV27 and J is TRBJ2-7; 7 bases line up with TRBD1. The germline V gene encodes CDR1 MNHEY and CDR2 SMNVEV (reference sequence). The CDR3 totals 13 residues. V shed 5 bases and J 3 bases; nucleotides not matched to a gene: 4. CDR3 in amino acids: CASSPRQGYEQYV. Written as DNA, the CDR3 is TGTGCCAGCAGTCCTCGACAGGGCTACGAGCAGTACGTC.

The chain recombines TRBV29-1 with TRBJ2-2; 7 positions match TRBD2. CDR1 and CDR2 from the germline V gene are SQVTM and ANQGSEA. CDR3 length equals 12 residues. V dropped 5 bases and J dropped 7; count of bases not matched to a gene: 4. The CDR3 nucleotides read TGCAGCGTTACCCGCGGGAGCGGGGAGCTGTTTTTT. Translating it yields CSVTRGSGELFF.